These T cell receptor beta chains were read from a single sample in a study of CD8+CD57+ T cells in acquired aplastic anemia. TCRdb re-analysed the reads in MiXCR, keeping a single row per CDR3 protein. The table shows 310,000 or so distinct CDR3 sequences, with 45% to 65% occurring only once. Sequenced: sorted CD4+, CD8+, or CD8+CD57+ T cells (not recorded which) from PBMCs. Receptor source: a human donor with aplastic anemia. The CDR3 runs from the conserved cysteine through the conserved F or W. D genes are given only for firm matches. Size values are once, few and many counts, or a class for expanded clones, and some rows have none.

size,D,V,J,CDR3,DNA
NA,TRBD2,TRBV7-9,TRBJ2-1,CATSGRMEFF,TGTGCCACTAGCGGGAGAATGGAGTTCTTC
NA,NA,TRBV7-2,TRBJ1-5,CASSDDMGAPTDTQHF,TGTGCCAGCAGCGACGACATGGGGGCCCCCACAGATACGCAGCATTTT
NA,TRBD1,TRBV7-9,TRBJ1-1,CASSTGTGATEAFF,TGCGCCAGCAGCACTGGGACAGGGGCCACTGAAGCTTTCTTT
NA,NA,TRBV19,TRBJ1-1,CASSIRDQNTEAFF,TGTGCCAGTAGTATAAGGGACCAGAACACTGAAGCTTTCTTT
many,NA,TRBV2,TRBJ2-5,CASTMNYGQTQYF,TGTGCCAGCACCATGAATTATGGGCAGACCCAGTACTTC
NA,TRBD1,TRBV5-1,TRBJ2-2,CASSLDGTGIRELFF,TGCGCCAGCAGCTTGGACGGGACAGGGATTAGGGAGCTGTTTTTT
few,NA,TRBV29-1,TRBJ1-2,CSVDEGNYGYTF,TGCAGCGTTGACGAGGGGAACTATGGCTACACCTTC
few,NA,TRBV20-1,TRBJ2-7,CSSEVRYEQYF,TGCAGTTCCGAGGTCCGTTACGAGCAGTACTTC
NA,NA,TRBV4-1,TRBJ1-5,CASSPLTEFGQPQHF,TGCGCCAGCAGCCCCCTAACGGAGTTTGGTCAGCCCCAGCATTTT
many,TRBD2,TRBV19,TRBJ2-7,CASSRGGEYEQYF,TGTGCCAGTAGTAGGGGAGGGGAATACGAGCAGTACTTC